Listed below are T cell receptor beta chains from one sample, sequenced in a study of blood T cell repertoires in COVID-19. Method: immunoSEQ multiplex PCR; TCRdb's copy keeps in-frame clones and lacks some. The data contain 85,000 to 100,000 clones, about 85% of them seen just once; the ten biggest clones take up about 3.8%. Sequencing was performed on peripheral blood. These receptors all stem from a man aged 55-75 years with acute or convalescent COVID-19. Both conserved end residues are part of each CDR3. Fields, in order: D gene, V gene, J gene, CDR3 DNA, CDR3 protein. A D gene is named only where the DNA matches it firmly.

D gene: -
V gene: TRBV6-5
J gene: TRBJ2-6
CDR3 DNA: TGTGCCAGCAGTTACAGGACAACTGGGGCCAACGTCCTGACTTTC
CDR3 protein: CASSYRTTGANVLTF

D gene: TRBD2
V gene: TRBV6-4
J gene: TRBJ2-3
CDR3 DNA: TGTGCCAGCAGTGCGGGGGGTGCCACAGATACGCAGTATTTT
CDR3 protein: CASSAGGATDTQYF

D gene: -
V gene: TRBV5-1
J gene: TRBJ2-1
CDR3 DNA: TGCGCCAGCAGCTTCGGCGGGGGCGCTTCCTACAATGAGCAGTTCTTC
CDR3 protein: CASSFGGGASYNEQFF

D gene: -
V gene: TRBV30
J gene: TRBJ2-7
CDR3 DNA: TGTGCCTGGACTAGCGCAGACTACGAGCAGTACTTC
CDR3 protein: CAWTSADYEQYF

D gene: -
V gene: TRBV1
J gene: TRBJ2-4
CDR3 DNA: TGCACCAGCAGCCAAGATGTGAACACCTTAGCCAAAAACATTCAGTACTTC
CDR3 protein: CTSSQDVNTLAKNIQYF

D gene: -
V gene: TRBV14
J gene: TRBJ1-5
CDR3 DNA: TGTGCCAGCAGCCAAGATTCGGTCGGGGGGACTGGTTACCAGCCCCAGCATTTT
CDR3 protein: CASSQDSVGGTGYQPQHF

D gene: -
V gene: TRBV19
J gene: TRBJ1-6
CDR3 DNA: TGTGCCAGTAGTATTAGAGGGGGTCGGGTTAATTCACCCCTCCACTTT
CDR3 protein: CASSIRGGRVNSPLHF

D gene: TRBD2
V gene: TRBV5-4
J gene: TRBJ2-1
CDR3 DNA: TGTGCCAGCAGCTTGGGAGGAGCGGGAGGGTACAATGAGCAGTTCTTC
CDR3 protein: CASSLGGAGGYNEQFF

D gene: -
V gene: TRBV19
J gene: TRBJ2-7
CDR3 DNA: TGTGCCAGTAGAGAACCAGGGTACGAGCAGTACTTC
CDR3 protein: CASREPGYEQYF

D gene: TRBD1
V gene: TRBV12-3/TRBV12-4
J gene: TRBJ2-5
CDR3 DNA: TGTGCCAGCAGCTTCCACAGGGGAGAGACCCAGTACTTC
CDR3 protein: CASSFHRGETQYF

D gene: TRBD2
V gene: TRBV5-1
J gene: TRBJ2-3
CDR3 DNA: TGCGCCAGCAGCTTGGAGCGCGGGAGTGCAGATACGCAGTATTTT
CDR3 protein: CASSLERGSADTQYF